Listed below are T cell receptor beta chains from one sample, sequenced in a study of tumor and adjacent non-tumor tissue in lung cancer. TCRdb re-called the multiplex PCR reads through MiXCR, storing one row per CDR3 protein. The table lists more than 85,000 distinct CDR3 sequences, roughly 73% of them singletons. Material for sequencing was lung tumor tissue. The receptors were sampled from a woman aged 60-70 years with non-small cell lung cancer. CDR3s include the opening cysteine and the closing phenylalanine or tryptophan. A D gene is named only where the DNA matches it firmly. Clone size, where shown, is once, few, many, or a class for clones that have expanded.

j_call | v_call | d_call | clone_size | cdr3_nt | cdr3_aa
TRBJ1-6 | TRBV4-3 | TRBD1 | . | TGCGCCAGTGGCCCCGGGAACAGGGGAAATTCACCCCTCCACTTT | CASGPGNRGNSPLHF
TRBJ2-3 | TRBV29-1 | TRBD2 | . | TGCAGCGTTGAAGTGGGGACTAGCGGGACAGATACGCAGTATTTT | CSVEVGTSGTDTQYF
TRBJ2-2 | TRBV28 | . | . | TGCGCCAGCAGCTCACCTGGGCCCCGAGTCGGGGAGATGTTTTTT | CASSSPGPRVGEMFF
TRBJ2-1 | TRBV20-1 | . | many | TGCAGTGCTAGCTTTCCAGTCGACAATGAGCAGTTCTTC | CSASFPVDNEQFF
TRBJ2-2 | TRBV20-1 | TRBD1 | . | TGCAGTGCTGGTACAGGGGACGCGAACGCCGGGGAGCTGTTTTTT | CSAGTGDANAGELFF
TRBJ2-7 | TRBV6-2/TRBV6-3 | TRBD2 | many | TGTGCCAGCACCACCAGCGGGAGGAGCTCCTACGAGCAGTACTTC | CASTTSGRSSYEQYF
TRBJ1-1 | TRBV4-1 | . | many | TGCGCCAGCAGCCAAGGACTGAAGAACACTGAAGCTTTCTTT | CASSQGLKNTEAFF
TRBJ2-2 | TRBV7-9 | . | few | TGTGCCAGCAGCTTACGTAACCCGAACACCGGGGAGCTGTTTTTT | CASSLRNPNTGELFF
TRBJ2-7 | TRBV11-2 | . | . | TGTGCCAGTAGCTTATTTTCGAACGGGAACGACGAGCAGTACTTC | CASSLFSNGNDEQYF
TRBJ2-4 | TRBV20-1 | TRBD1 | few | TGCAGTGCATCCGACAGGGATCGGGGGTACTTC | CSASDRDRGYF
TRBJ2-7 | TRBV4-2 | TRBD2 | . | TGTGCCAGCAGCCAAGGTGTGGGAGCGGGAGAGCAGTACTTC | CASSQGVGAGEQYF
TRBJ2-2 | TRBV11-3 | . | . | TGTGCCAGCAGCTTACATCGCAACACCGGGGAGCTGTTTTTT | CASSLHRNTGELFF
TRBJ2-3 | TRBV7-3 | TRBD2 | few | TGTGCCAGCAGCGGGGCGGGGGGCGCAGATACGCAGTATTTT | CASSGAGGADTQYF
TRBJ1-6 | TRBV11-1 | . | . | TGTGTCAACAGCTTTGTGGCAGTTTCACCCCTCCACTTT | CVNSFVAVSPLHF
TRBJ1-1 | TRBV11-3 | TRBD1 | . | TGTGCCAGCAGGGACAGGTATGGAGGGGGCGAGACTTTCTTT | CASRDRYGGGETFF
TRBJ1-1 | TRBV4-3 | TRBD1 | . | TGCGCCAGTAGCCAAGCATGGACAGGGGTATGGGGCACTGAAGCTTTCTTT | CASSQAWTGVWGTEAFF
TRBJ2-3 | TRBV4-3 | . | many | TGCGCCAGCAGCGCACGGGGCGGGGGCACAGATACGCAGTATTTT | CASSARGGGTDTQYF
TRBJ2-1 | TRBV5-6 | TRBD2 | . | TGTGCCAGCACCTTATTAGCGGGGGGACAAACCTATAATGAGCAGTTCTTC | CASTLLAGGQTYNEQFF